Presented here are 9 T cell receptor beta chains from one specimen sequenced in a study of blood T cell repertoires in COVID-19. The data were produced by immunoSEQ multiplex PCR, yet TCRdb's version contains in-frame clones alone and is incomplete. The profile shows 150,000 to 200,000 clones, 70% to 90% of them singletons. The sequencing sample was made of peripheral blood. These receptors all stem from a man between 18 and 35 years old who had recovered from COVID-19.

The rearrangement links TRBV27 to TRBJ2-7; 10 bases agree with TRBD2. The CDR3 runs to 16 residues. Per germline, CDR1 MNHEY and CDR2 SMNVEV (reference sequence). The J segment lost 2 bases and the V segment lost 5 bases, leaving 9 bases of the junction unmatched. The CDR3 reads CASSLLAGGIPYEQYF. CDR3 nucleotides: TGTGCCAGCAGTCTATTAGCGGGAGGCATCCCCTACGAGCAGTACTTC.

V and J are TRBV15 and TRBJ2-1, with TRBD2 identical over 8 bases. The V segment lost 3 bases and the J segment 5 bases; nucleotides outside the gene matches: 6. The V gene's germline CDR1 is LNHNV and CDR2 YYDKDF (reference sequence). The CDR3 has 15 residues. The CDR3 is CATSSQREYHNEQFF. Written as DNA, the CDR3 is TGTGCCACCAGCAGTCAGCGGGAGTACCACAATGAGCAGTTCTTC.

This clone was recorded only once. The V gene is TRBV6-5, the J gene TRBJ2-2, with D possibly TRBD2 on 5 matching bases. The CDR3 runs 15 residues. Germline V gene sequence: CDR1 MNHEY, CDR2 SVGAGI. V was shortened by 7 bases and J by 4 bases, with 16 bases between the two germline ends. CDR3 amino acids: CASKSGGSGTGELFF. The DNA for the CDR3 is TGTGCCAGCAAGTCAGGTGGGAGTGGCACCGGGGAGCTGTTTTTT.

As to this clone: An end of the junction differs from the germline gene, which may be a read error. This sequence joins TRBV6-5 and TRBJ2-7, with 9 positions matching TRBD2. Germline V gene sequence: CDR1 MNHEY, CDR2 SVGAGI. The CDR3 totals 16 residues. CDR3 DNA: TGTACCAGCAGTTACTCAGCGGGAGGACGCCCGGGCGAGCAGTACTTC. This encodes CTSSYSAGGRPGEQYF.

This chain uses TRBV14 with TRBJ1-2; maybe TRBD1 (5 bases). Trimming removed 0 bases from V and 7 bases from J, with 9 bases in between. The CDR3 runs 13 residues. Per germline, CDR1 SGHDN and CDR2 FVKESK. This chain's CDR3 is CASSQDTGGGYTF. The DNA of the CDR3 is TGTGCCAGCAGCCAAGACACCGGGGGTGGCTACACCTTC.

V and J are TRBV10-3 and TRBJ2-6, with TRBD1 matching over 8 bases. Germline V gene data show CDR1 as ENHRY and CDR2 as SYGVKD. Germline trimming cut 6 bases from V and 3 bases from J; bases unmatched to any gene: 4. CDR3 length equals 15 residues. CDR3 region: CAISDGTGGANVLTF. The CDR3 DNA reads TGTGCCATCAGCGACGGGACAGGTGGGGCCAACGTCCTGACTTTC.

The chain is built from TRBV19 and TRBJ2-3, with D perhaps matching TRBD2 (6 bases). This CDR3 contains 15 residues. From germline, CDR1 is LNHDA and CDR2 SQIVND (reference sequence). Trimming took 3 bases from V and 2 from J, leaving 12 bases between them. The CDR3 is CASSILREPTDTQYF. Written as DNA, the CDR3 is TGTGCCAGTAGTATTCTGCGGGAACCCACAGATACGCAGTATTTT.

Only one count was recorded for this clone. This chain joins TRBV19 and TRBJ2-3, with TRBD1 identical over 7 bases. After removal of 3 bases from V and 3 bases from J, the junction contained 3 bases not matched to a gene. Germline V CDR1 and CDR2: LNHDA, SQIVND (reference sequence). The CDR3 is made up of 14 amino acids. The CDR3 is CASSILQGTDTQYF. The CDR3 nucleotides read TGTGCCAGTAGTATTTTACAGGGGACAGATACGCAGTATTTT.

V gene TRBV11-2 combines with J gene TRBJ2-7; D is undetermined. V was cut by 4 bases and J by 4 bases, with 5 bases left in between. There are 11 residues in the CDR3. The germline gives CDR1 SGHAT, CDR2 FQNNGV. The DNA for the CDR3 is TGTGCCAGCAGCTACGGGTACGAGCAGTACTTC. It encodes CASSYGYEQYF.